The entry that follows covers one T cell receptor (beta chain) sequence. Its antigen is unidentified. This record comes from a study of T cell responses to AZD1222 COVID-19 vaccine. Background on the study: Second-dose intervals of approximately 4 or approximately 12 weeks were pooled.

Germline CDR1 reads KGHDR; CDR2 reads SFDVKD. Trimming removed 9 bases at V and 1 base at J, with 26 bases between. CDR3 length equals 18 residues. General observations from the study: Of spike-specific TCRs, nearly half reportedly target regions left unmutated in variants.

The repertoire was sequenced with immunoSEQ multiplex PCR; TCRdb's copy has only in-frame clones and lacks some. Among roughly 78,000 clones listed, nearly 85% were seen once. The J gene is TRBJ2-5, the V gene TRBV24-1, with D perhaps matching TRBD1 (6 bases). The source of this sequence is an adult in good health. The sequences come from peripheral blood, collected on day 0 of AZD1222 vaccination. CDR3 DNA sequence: TGTGCCACCCTAAAAGGGGGTCATGGACAACGGGGCCAAGAGACCCAGTACTTC. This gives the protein CATLKGGHGQRGQETQYF.